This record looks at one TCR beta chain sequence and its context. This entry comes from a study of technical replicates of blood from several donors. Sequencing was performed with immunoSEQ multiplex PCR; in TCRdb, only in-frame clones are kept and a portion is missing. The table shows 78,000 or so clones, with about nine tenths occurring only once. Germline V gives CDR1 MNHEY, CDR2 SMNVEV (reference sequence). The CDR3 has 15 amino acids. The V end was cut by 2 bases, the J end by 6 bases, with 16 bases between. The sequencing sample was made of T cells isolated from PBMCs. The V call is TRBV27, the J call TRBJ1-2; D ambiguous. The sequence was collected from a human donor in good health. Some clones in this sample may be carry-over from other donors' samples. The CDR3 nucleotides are TGTGCCAGCAGTTTAGAGTTGACAAGTGTCCATGGCTACACCTTC. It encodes CASSLELTSVHGYTF.